Listed below are T cell receptor beta chains from one sample, sequenced in a study of cytomegalovirus exposure and HLA in healthy donors. Sequencing was performed with immunoSEQ multiplex PCR; in TCRdb, only in-frame clones are kept and a portion is missing. The sample has over 150,000 clones; about four fifths are singletons. The sample consisted of PBMCs. These TCRs come from a man younger than 45 in good health and CMV-seropositive. The CDR3 runs from the conserved cysteine through the conserved F or W. The D gene is left open where the match is weak. Size is omitted from some rows. Given values are once, few, many or a class for expanded clones.

j_call	d_call	clone_size	v_call	cdr3_aa	cdr3_nt
TRBJ2-2	NA	NA	TRBV5-1	CASNLYTSNTGELFF	TGCGCCAGCAATTTATACACCTCGAACACCGGGGAGCTGTTTTTT
TRBJ2-5	NA	NA	TRBV2	CASSISRTGKGTQYF	TGTGCCAGCAGTATCTCTCGGACGGGGAAGGGGACCCAGTACTTC
TRBJ2-7	NA	NA	TRBV7-9	CASSPPASTYEQYF	TGTGCCAGCAGCCCACCGGCTAGCACCTACGAGCAGTACTTC
TRBJ2-5	NA	NA	TRBV19	CASSHGGHQETQYF	TGTGCCAGTAGTCACGGCGGGCACCAAGAGACCCAGTACTTC
TRBJ2-1	TRBD2	NA	TRBV19	CASSWLAGHDNEQFF	TGTGCCAGTAGTTGGCTAGCGGGGCATGATAATGAGCAGTTCTTC
TRBJ1-3	TRBD1	NA	TRBV27	CASRGTGSGNTIYF	TGTGCCAGCCGTGGGACAGGGTCTGGAAACACCATATATTTT
TRBJ1-6	NA	NA	TRBV28	CASSPALGQGSPLHF	TGTGCCAGCAGTCCTGCCCTGGGGCAGGGATCACCCCTCCACTTT
TRBJ1-4	TRBD1	NA	TRBV28	CASTGGANEKLFF	TGTGCCAGCACAGGGGGAGCTAATGAAAAACTGTTTTTT
TRBJ2-7	TRBD2	NA	TRBV19	CASSIDQGLAGYEQYF	TGTGCCAGTAGTATAGATCAGGGACTAGCGGGCTACGAGCAGTACTTC
TRBJ1-1	NA	NA	TRBV6-1	CASRMVGEGAEAFF	TGTGCCAGCAGAATGGTAGGGGAGGGAGCTGAAGCTTTCTTT
TRBJ2-5	NA	NA	TRBV5-1	CASTSSSRTQETQYF	TGCGCCAGCACTTCATCCTCGCGCACCCAAGAGACCCAGTACTTC
TRBJ2-1	NA	NA	TRBV5-1	CASSLGLVSSLNEQFF	TGCGCCAGCAGCTTGGGGCTAGTCTCCTCCCTCAATGAGCAGTTCTTC
TRBJ1-1	NA	NA	TRBV5-1	CASSLARLDTEAFF	TGCGCCAGCAGCTTGGCCAGGCTGGACACTGAAGCTTTCTTT
TRBJ2-2	NA	few	TRBV7-2	CASRAGGGTGELFF	TGTGCCAGCAGAGCAGGGGGAGGCACCGGGGAGCTGTTTTTT
TRBJ2-1	NA	NA	TRBV7-9	CASSLDERSREQFF	TGTGCCAGCAGCTTAGATGAGCGGTCTAGGGAGCAGTTCTTC
TRBJ1-2	NA	NA	TRBV28	CASSYPREPAYGYTF	TGTGCCAGCAGCTATCCAAGGGAGCCGGCCTATGGCTACACCTTC
TRBJ1-4	NA	NA	TRBV30	CAWSVPNRVIEKLFF	TGTGCCTGGAGTGTACCCAACAGGGTAATTGAAAAACTGTTTTTT
TRBJ1-1	NA	NA	TRBV7-8	CASSPLSGDGNTEAFF	TGTGCCAGCAGCCCCCTGTCGGGTGATGGGAACACTGAAGCTTTCTTT
TRBJ2-1	TRBD2	NA	TRBV7-3	CASSATSGTSYNEQFF	TGTGCCAGCAGCGCTACTAGCGGCACCTCCTACAATGAGCAGTTCTTC
TRBJ2-1	TRBD2	NA	TRBV28	CASSPQTSGRNEQFF	TGTGCCAGCAGTCCCCAGACTAGCGGGAGGAATGAGCAGTTCTTC
TRBJ2-1	NA	NA	TRBV6-6	CASSYEARGWGNEQFF	TGTGCCAGCAGTTACGAAGCTAGGGGGTGGGGCAATGAGCAGTTCTTC
TRBJ2-3	NA	few	TRBV9	CASSVAGITTDTQYF	TGTGCCAGCAGCGTAGCGGGTATAACAACAGATACGCAGTATTTT
TRBJ1-1	TRBD1	NA	TRBV18	CASSPTGGTEAFF	TGTGCCAGCTCACCTACAGGGGGCACTGAAGCTTTCTTT
TRBJ2-7	TRBD2	NA	TRBV10-3	CAISESREASEQYF	TGTGCCATCAGTGAGTCTCGGGAGGCGAGCGAGCAGTACTTC
TRBJ2-5	NA	NA	TRBV5-1	CASRREIQETQYF	TGCGCCAGCAGACGGGAGATCCAAGAGACCCAGTACTTC
TRBJ2-1	TRBD2	NA	TRBV6-6	CASNGLAGTNEQFF	TGTGCCAGCAACGGACTAGCGGGAACGAATGAGCAGTTCTTC
TRBJ2-5	NA	NA	TRBV4-2	CASSPGRGDQETQYF	TGTGCCAGCAGCCCTGGGCGGGGAGATCAAGAGACCCAGTACTTC
TRBJ1-1	NA	NA	TRBV7-2	CASRGGSAMNTEAFF	TGTGCCAGCAGGGGGGGTTCAGCAATGAACACTGAAGCTTTCTTT
TRBJ1-1	TRBD1	NA	TRBV5-5	CASSSKPGQALAYTEAFF	TGTGCCAGCAGCTCTAAGCCGGGACAGGCTCTAGCGTACACTGAAGCTTTCTTT
TRBJ1-2	NA	NA	TRBV6-5	CASSYVRGEGYGYTF	TGTGCCAGCAGTTACGTACGGGGGGAAGGCTATGGCTACACCTTC
TRBJ2-1	TRBD1	NA	TRBV10-2	CASSRTGGISYNEQFF	TGCGCCAGCAGTAGGACAGGGGGCATATCCTACAATGAGCAGTTCTTC
TRBJ2-7	TRBD1	NA	TRBV4-1	CASSQSGTGTYEQYF	TGCGCCAGCAGCCAGTCCGGGACAGGGACCTACGAGCAGTACTTC
TRBJ2-1	NA	NA	TRBV14	CASSQRAGISYNEQFF	TGTGCCAGCAGCCAACGGGCGGGAATCTCCTACAATGAGCAGTTCTTC
TRBJ2-2	TRBD2	NA	TRBV14	CASSQGFGGSVTGELFF	TGTGCCAGCAGCCAAGGGTTTGGCGGGAGTGTTACCGGGGAGCTGTTTTTT
TRBJ2-3	TRBD1	NA	TRBV11-3	CASSLDHRGAYTQYF	TGTGCCAGCAGCTTAGATCACAGGGGCGCTTATACGCAGTATTTT
TRBJ2-7	TRBD1	NA	TRBV14	CASSPRTGVIYEQYF	TGTGCCAGCAGCCCGCGGACAGGGGTTATATACGAGCAGTACTTC
TRBJ2-2	NA	NA	TRBV6-5	CAGGANTGELFF	TGTGCCGGGGGGGCAAACACCGGGGAGCTGTTTTTT
TRBJ1-1	TRBD1	NA	TRBV27	CASSPQGGAEAFF	TGTGCCAGCAGCCCCCAGGGGGGCGCTGAAGCTTTCTTT
TRBJ1-5	NA	NA	TRBV30	CAWAGVSNQPQHF	TGTGCCTGGGCGGGGGTGAGCAATCAGCCCCAGCATTTT
TRBJ2-3	NA	NA	TRBV5-1	CASSEWGGGLSTDTQYF	TGCGCCAGCAGCGAATGGGGCGGGGGCCTTAGCACAGATACGCAGTATTTT
TRBJ1-2	NA	NA	TRBV19	CASSTPHGDYGYTF	TGTGCCAGTAGTACCCCCCATGGAGACTATGGCTACACCTTC
TRBJ2-1	NA	NA	TRBV5-1	CASSLGWADRNGNEQFF	TGCGCCAGCAGCCTCGGTTGGGCTGACCGGAACGGCAATGAGCAGTTCTTC
TRBJ2-7	NA	many	TRBV6-1	CASSERSGSNYEQYF	TGTGCCAGCAGTGAAAGGAGTGGGTCCAACTACGAGCAGTACTTC
TRBJ2-7	NA	NA	TRBV7-6	CASSLYYEQYF	TGTGCCAGCAGCTTATACTACGAGCAGTACTTC
TRBJ1-2	TRBD1	NA	TRBV11-3	CASSPRTGNGYTF	TGTGCCAGCAGCCCGCGGACAGGGAATGGCTACACCTTC
TRBJ1-5	NA	NA	TRBV2	CASSYQGGFGQPQHF	TGTGCCAGCAGTTACCAGGGCGGTTTCGGGCAGCCCCAGCATTTT
TRBJ2-1	TRBD2	NA	TRBV30	CAWRGTSGGLNEQFF	TGTGCCTGGAGGGGTACTAGCGGGGGCCTCAATGAGCAGTTCTTC
TRBJ2-7	TRBD2	few	TRBV6-1	CASSAGLADTYEQYF	TGTGCCAGCAGTGCCGGACTAGCGGATACCTACGAGCAGTACTTC